This TCR beta chain was identified during a study of shared clonotypes between healthy human individuals. Study context: Donor ages ranged 18 to 49 years: a couple of women, a few men. Study-wide results and limits: Clonotypes which were not shared had lower generation probabilities than clonotypes that all four donors shared. How much donors shared clonotypes was expected to be affected by sequencing depth.

Authors' methods: In the immunoSEQ data, sequences were junction-only and lacked quality scores, so filtering differed. Sequenced by immunoSEQ multiplex PCR; TCRdb stores in-frame clones only, minus some. V and J calls plus clone size are reproduced from that table; the DNA served to infer D and trimming. The sample has 180,000 or so clones, about 93% seen once. In germline, CDR1 is SNHLY, CDR2 FYNNEI. Between the trimmed V and J ends, which lost 6 bases and 2 bases, there was a span of 14 bases. This CDR3 spans 15 amino acids. For this clone: The antigen remains undetermined.

The receptor comes from a woman aged 25 to 39 in good health. V gene TRBV2 combines with J gene TRBJ1-5, with TRBD1 as a possible D gene (5 bases). Sequencing used naive CD4+ T cells sorted from blood. Subset in this sample: CD45RA+ positively selected. CDR3 sequence reads: CASSPFWGGNQPQHF. DNA for the CDR3: TGTGCCAGCAGCCCGTTCTGGGGGGGCAATCAGCCCCAGCATTTT.